This TCR beta chain was sequenced in a study of blood T cell repertoires in COVID-19 (dated by TCRdb to the early 2020s). Background for the entire study: Samples covering the acute and convalescent phases of COVID-19 were provided by collaborators in the United States, Italy and Spain. The material from the prospective study consisted of cDNA or gDNA derived from T cells, B-cell-depleted T cells, or PBMCs. Subjects who had been exposed to COVID-19, were actively infected with it, or had recovered from it provided the deeply sampled blood TCRbeta repertoires that made up the dataset. The repertoires were released in a freely available public database meant as a resource for research on the immune response to SARS-CoV-2. Samples were obtained from the ongoing ImmuneRACE study (first 160 participants) and from 1,000 to 1,500 subjects provided by 6 global collaborators. The sample metadata nearly always contained a de-identified subject ID, COVID-19 status, age in years and sex. HLA class I and class II types, where available, came from metadata supplied by the sample provider rather than from assay-based typing. Results the study describes overall, beyond this receptor: The amount of clinical and demographic metadata varied by source and participant and was provided uncurated.

TCRbeta CDR3 regions were amplified from genomic DNA by means of the immunoSEQ Assay, a bias-controlled multiplex PCR. From the authors' description of their analysis: The number of nucleated cells in each sample was estimated by amplification of reference gene primers within the assay. To quantify the absolute abundance of each unique TCRbeta CDR3 rearrangement, sequence reads were collapsed and filtered. Productive Simpson clonality was computed per sample as the square root of Simpson's diversity index over productive rearrangements. The source is immuneACCESS, and TCRdb retained only in-frame sequences with V and J called. Part of the clones is not carried over; for the studies checked, unresolved V genes explain less than half of this, and the remainder is unexplained. V and J calls and clone size are those listed in that table; D and trimming were worked out from the DNA. This sample holds around 460,000 clones; about 87% were observed only once. Roughly 0.76% of the sample goes to the ten largest clones.

The trim is 5 bases for V and 2 bases for J, with a gap of 12 bases between the germline ends. CDR1 MNHEY and CDR2 SMNVEV are derived from the germline V gene (reference sequence). The CDR3 goes from the cysteine to the phenylalanine over 14 residues. Kept here is only the CDR3 DNA, which spans 42 bases and is read in frame from base 1. In Seattle, one collaborating source enrolled patients while the infection was active and tracked those patients longitudinally over the course of disease. Whole blood was collected in K2EDTA tubes by collaborating institutions according to the institutions' own protocols. For TCRbeta analysis, collaborators shipped samples in one of three forms: frozen whole blood, isolated PBMCs, or DNA extracted from either of those sample types. This clone was recorded once. This receptor's antigen is unknown. Qualities for individual bases were not recorded, and no much larger clone is one base off.

The source of this sequence is a man between 18 and 29 years old with COVID-19, enrolled during active disease. The source material was peripheral blood. The chain couples TRBV27 to TRBJ1-2, and the D gene may be TRBD1, 5 bases matching. DNA sequence: TGTGCCAGCAGTCAGGGCGGTCAGAACTATGGCTACACCTTC. Translated, it reads CASSQGGQNYGYTF.